These 7 T cell receptor beta chains were all obtained from the same sample, sequenced in a study of PD-L1 blockade in urothelial cancer. Data came from immunoSEQ multiplex PCR; TCRdb stores just in-frame clones and leaves some out. The sample yields about 120,000 clones, roughly 90% seen once. Time point in this sample: peripheral blood 6 weeks after treatment start. This material consisted of PBMCs, taken around atezolizumab (anti-PD-L1) treatment. Receptors were obtained from a man in his sixties with urothelial cancer.

To note about this clone: Other DNA sequences in the sample encode the same CDR3. The J gene is TRBJ2-7, the V gene TRBV6-5, with 12 bases fitting TRBD1. Unmatched junction bases numbered 8, after V lost 4 bases and J lost 7 bases. The CDR3 extends over 15 amino acids. Germline V gives CDR1 MNHEY, CDR2 SVGAGI. As DNA, the CDR3 is TGTGCCAGCAGTTCCCCGGGACAGGGGGCGGAGGAGCAGTACTTC. This translates into CASSSPGQGAEEQYF.

The chain links TRBV7-8 to TRBJ2-1; 11 nucleotides agree with TRBD2. CDR1 is SGHVS, CDR2 FQNEAQ, per germline. This CDR3 has 15 residues. V was pared by 5 bases and J by 15 bases, with 15 bases of the junction left unmatched. CDR3 nucleotides: TGTGCCAGCAGCCCGATCTTGGGTAGCGGGAGGGCCTGGTTCTTC. Amino acid sequence: CASSPILGSGRAWFF.

The chain uses TRBV10-3 and TRBJ2-1; possible D gene TRBD1, 6 bases. V was clipped by 9 bases and J by 8 bases, with 11 bases between them. This CDR3 spans 11 amino acids. From germline, CDR1 is ENHRY and CDR2 SYGVKD. The DNA for the CDR3 is TGTGCCATTCAGGGGCCCGATGAGCAGTTCTTC. Its translation: CAIQGPDEQFF.

The V gene is TRBV7-8, the J gene TRBJ2-7; possibly TRBD1 for D (6 bases). V lost 5 bases and J lost 3, with 14 bases in between. The germline V gene encodes CDR1 SGHVS and CDR2 FQNEAQ. The CDR3 has 14 residues. The CDR3 is CASSLPGHSYEQYF. In nucleotides, the CDR3 is TGTGCCAGCAGCCTTCCGGGACATAGCTACGAGCAGTACTTC.

The chain combines TRBV6-4 with TRBJ2-2, with D maybe TRBD1 (5 bases). The germline CDR1 and CDR2 sequences are MRHNA and SNTAGT. The CDR3 sequence is 14 residues long. Trimming shortened V by 6 bases and J by 5 bases, and 13 bases separated the two germline ends. The CDR3 sequence: CASRKEGVTGELFF. The DNA of the CDR3 is TGTGCCAGCAGGAAGGAAGGGGTTACCGGGGAGCTGTTTTTT.

V gene TRBV10-3 combines with J gene TRBJ2-7; 12 positions match TRBD2. Germline CDR1 is ENHRY and CDR2 is SYGVKD. J gave up 2 bases and V 8 bases, and 10 bases lay outside the gene matches. The CDR3 covers 16 residues. CDR3 residues: CAIAQLAGGRAYEQYF. CDR3 bases: TGTGCCATCGCCCAACTAGCGGGAGGTAGGGCCTACGAGCAGTACTTC.

The rearrangement joins TRBV7-2 to TRBJ1-4, with D unresolved. The germline gives CDR1 SGHTA, CDR2 FQGNSA. Trimming cost V 1 base and J 1 base, with 7 bases left between them. This CDR3 spans 15 amino acids. In DNA, the CDR3 is TGTGCCAGCAGCTTAGAGCGGGGAACTAATGAAAAACTGTTTTTT. Its protein product is CASSLERGTNEKLFF.